This T cell receptor beta chain was identified during a study of shared clonotypes between healthy human individuals. The CDR3 covers 13 residues. Germline loops: CDR1 ENHRY, CDR2 SYGVKD. J lost 5 bases, V lost 5 bases, and 6 bases had no gene match. Clones were read by immunoSEQ multiplex PCR, and TCRdb kept only the in-frame ones, dropping some. Here the sample spans about 2 million clones, about 95% being singletons. V usage is TRBV10-3 and J usage is TRBJ2-7, with 7 bases lining up with TRBD2. The source is a man younger than 35 in good health. Source material: naive CD4+ T cells sorted from blood. Subset specified: CD45RA+ positively selected. CDR3 protein: CAISSGAGDEQYF. CDR3 nucleotide sequence: TGTGCCATCAGTTCTGGGGCGGGGGACGAGCAGTACTTC.